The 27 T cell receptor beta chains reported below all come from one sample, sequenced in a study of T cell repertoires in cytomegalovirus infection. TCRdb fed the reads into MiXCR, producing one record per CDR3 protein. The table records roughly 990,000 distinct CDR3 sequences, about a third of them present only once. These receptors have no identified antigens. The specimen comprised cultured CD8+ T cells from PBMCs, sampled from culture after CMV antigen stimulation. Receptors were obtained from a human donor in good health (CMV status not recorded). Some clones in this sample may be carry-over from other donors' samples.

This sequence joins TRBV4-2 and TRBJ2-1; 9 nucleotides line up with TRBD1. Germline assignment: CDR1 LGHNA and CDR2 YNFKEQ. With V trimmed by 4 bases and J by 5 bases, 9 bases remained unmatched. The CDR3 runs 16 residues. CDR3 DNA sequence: TGTGCCAGCAGCCCAAGGAACAGGGGGCTTGACAATGAGCAGTTCTTC. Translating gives CASSPRNRGLDNEQFF.

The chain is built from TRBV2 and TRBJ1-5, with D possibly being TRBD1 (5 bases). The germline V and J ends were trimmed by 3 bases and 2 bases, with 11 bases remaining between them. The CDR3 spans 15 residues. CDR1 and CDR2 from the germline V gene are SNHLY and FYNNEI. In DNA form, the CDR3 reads TGTGCCAGCAGTGACGGGGGTTTCGGCAATCAGCCCCAGCATTTT. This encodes CASSDGGFGNQPQHF.

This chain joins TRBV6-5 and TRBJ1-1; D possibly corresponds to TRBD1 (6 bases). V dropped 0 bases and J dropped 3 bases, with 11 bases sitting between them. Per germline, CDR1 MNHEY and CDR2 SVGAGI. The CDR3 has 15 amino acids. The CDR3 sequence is CASSYSTGVDTEAFF. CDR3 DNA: TGTGCCAGCAGTTACTCGACAGGAGTGGACACTGAAGCTTTCTTT.

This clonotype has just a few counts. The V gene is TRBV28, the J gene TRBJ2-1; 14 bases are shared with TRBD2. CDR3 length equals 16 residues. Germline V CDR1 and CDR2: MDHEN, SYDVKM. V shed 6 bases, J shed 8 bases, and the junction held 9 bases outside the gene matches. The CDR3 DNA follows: TGTGCCAGCAGCACTGCCGGGACTAGCGGGGGAGATGAGCAGTTCTTC. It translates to CASSTAGTSGGDEQFF.

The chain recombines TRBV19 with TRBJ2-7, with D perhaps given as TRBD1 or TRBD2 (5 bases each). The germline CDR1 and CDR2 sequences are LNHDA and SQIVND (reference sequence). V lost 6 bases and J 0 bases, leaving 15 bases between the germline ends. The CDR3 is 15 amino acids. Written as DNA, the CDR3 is TGTGCCAGTAGCCCCGGGGCAGGGAGCTCCTACGAGCAGTACTTC. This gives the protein CASSPGAGSSYEQYF. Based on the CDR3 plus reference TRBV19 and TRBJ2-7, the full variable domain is DGGITQSPKYLFRKEGQNVTLSCEQNLNHDAMYWYRQDPGQGLRLIYYSQIVNDFQKGDIAEGYSVSREKKESFPLTVTSAQKNPTAFYLCASSPGAGSSYEQYFGPGTRLTVT.

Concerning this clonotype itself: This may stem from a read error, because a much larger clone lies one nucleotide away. The CDR3 DNA follows: TGTGCCAGCAGAATCGCGCGGGGTGGAATAGATACGCAGTATTTT. Translating gives CASRIARGGIDTQYF. V and J are TRBV12-3 or TRBV12-4 and TRBJ2-3, with D possibly being TRBD2 (6 bases). The CDR3 loop spans 15 amino acids. The ends were cut back, 6 bases at V and 5 bases at J, with 18 bases in the middle.

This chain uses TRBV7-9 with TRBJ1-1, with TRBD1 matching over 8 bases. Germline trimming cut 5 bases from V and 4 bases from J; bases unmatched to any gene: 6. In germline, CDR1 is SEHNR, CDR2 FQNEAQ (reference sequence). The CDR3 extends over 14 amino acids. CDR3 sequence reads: CASSHPGQATEAFF. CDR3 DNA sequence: TGTGCCAGCAGCCACCCGGGACAGGCCACTGAAGCTTTCTTT.

CDR3 in amino acids: CASSSRRRGSEQFF. DNA for the CDR3: TGTGCCAGCAGCAGCCGTAGGAGGGGGAGTGAGCAGTTCTTC. V is TRBV5-3 and J is TRBJ2-1, with D perhaps TRBD1 or TRBD2 (6 bases each). TRBV5-3 carries the ORF label, with uncertain function. This CDR3 comprises 14 residues. Trimming removed 8 bases from V and 9 bases from J, with 21 bases in between.

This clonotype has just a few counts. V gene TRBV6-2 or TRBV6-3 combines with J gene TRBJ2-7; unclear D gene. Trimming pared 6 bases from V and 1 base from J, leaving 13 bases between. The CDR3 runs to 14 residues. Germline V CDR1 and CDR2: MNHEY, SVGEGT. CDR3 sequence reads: CASSPLDGSYEQYV. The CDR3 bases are TGTGCCAGCAGCCCGTTGGACGGATCCTACGAGCAGTACGTC.

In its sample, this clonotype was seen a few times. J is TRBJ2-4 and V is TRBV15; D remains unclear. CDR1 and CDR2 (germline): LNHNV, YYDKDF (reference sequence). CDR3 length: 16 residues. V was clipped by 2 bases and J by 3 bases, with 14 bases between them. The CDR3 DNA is TGTGCCACCAGCAGAAACTTAAGGGATGGCAAAAACATTCAGTACTTC. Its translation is CATSRNLRDGKNIQYF.

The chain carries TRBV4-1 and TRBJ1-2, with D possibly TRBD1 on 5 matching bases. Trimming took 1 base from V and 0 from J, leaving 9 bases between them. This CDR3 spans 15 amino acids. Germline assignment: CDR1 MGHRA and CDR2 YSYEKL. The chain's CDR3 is CASSQVRQTNYGYTF. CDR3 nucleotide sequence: TGCGCCAGCAGCCAAGTCCGACAGACTAACTATGGCTACACCTTC.

This chain's CDR3 is CANNPTTPNNHSLDTGELFF. CDR3 DNA: TGTGCCAACAATCCCACGACCCCTAATAACCACAGCTTGGACACCGGGGAGCTGTTTTTT. This chain connects TRBV12-3 or TRBV12-4 to TRBJ2-2; D not resolved. V was pared by 10 bases and J by 3 bases, with 33 bases between. The CDR3 is 20 amino acids.

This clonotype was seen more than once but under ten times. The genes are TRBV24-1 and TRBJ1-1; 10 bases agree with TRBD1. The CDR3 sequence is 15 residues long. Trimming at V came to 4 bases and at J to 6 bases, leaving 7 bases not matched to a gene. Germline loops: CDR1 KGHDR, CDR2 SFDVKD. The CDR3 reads CATSERDRGPPEAFF. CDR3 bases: TGTGCCACCAGTGAGAGGGACAGGGGCCCCCCTGAAGCTTTCTTT.

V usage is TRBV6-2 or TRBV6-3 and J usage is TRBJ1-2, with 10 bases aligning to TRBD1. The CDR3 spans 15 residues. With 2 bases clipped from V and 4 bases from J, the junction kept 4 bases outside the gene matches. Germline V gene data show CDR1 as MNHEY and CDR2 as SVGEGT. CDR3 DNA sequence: TGTGCCAGCAGTTACCCCAGGACAGGGGGCTATGGCTACACCTTC. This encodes CASSYPRTGGYGYTF.

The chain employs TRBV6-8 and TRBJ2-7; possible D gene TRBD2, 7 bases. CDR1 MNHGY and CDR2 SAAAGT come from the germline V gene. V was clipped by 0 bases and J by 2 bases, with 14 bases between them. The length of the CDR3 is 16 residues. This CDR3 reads CASSYSTAGATYEQYF. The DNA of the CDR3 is TGTGCCAGCAGTTACTCGACGGCGGGGGCGACCTACGAGCAGTACTTC.

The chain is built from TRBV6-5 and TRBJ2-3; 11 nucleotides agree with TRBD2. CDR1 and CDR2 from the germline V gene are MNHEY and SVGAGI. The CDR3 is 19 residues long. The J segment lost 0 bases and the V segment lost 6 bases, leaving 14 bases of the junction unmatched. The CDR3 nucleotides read TGTGCCAGCAGCTATGGGACTAGCGGACTAATTTCTAGCACAGATACGCAGTATTTT. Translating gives CASSYGTSGLISSTDTQYF.

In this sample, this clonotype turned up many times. The chain's CDR3 is CASSWVTGTNTGELFF. The CDR3 bases are TGTGCCAGCAGCTGGGTGACAGGGACGAACACCGGGGAGCTGTTTTTT. This sequence joins TRBV6-1 and TRBJ2-2, with TRBD1 matching over 7 bases. V dropped 6 bases and J dropped 0; count of bases not matched to a gene: 7. The CDR3 has 16 residues. Per the germline V gene, CDR1 is MNHNS and CDR2 is SASEGT.

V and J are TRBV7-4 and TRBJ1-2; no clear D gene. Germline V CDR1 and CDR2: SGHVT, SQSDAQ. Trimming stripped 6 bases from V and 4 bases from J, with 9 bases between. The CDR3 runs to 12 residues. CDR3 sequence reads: CASRIGIYGYTF. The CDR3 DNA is TGTGCCAGCAGAATCGGGATCTATGGCTACACCTTC.

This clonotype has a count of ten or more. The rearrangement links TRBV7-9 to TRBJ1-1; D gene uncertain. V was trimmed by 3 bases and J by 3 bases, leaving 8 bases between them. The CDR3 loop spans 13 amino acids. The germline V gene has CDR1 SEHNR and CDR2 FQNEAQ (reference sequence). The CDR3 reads CASSFREDTEAFF. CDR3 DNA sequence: TGTGCCAGCAGCTTCCGTGAGGACACTGAAGCTTTCTTT.

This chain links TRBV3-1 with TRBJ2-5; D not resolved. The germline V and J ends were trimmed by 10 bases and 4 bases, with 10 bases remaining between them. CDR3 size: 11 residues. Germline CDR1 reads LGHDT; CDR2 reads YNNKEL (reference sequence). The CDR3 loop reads CATQVGETQYF. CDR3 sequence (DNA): TGTGCCACCCAGGTAGGAGAGACCCAGTACTTC.

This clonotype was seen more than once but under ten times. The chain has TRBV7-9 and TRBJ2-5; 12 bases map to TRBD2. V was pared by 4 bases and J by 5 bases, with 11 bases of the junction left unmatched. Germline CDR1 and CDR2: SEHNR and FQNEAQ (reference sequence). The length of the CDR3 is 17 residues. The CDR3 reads CASSSRGLAGGHETQYF. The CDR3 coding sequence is TGTGCCAGCAGCTCCCGGGGGCTAGCGGGGGGGCACGAGACCCAGTACTTC.

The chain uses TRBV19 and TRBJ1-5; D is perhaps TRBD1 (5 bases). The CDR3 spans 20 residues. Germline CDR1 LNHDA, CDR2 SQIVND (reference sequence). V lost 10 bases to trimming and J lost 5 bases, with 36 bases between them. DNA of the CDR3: TGTGCCACCATTCCCTCCAGGAAACAGAGTCAGGGTGGTCGGGATCAGCCCCAGCATTTT. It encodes CATIPSRKQSQGGRDQPQHF.

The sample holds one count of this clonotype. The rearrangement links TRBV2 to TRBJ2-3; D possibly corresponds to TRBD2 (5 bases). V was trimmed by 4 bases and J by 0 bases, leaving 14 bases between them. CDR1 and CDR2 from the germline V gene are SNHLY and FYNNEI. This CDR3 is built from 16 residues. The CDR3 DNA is TGTGCCAGCAGTGGGACTTCCGGGTTAAGCACAGATACGCAGTATTTT. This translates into CASSGTSGLSTDTQYF.

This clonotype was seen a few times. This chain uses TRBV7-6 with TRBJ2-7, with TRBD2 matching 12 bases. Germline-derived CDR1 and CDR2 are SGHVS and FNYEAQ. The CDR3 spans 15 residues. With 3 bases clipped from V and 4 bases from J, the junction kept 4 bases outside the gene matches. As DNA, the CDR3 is TGTGCCAGCAGCTTTGGACTAGCGGGGCCTTACGAGCAGTACTTC. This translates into CASSFGLAGPYEQYF. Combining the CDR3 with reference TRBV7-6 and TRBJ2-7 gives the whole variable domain GAGVSQSPRYKVTKRGQDVALRCDPISGHVSLYWYRQALGQGPEFLTYFNYEAQQDKSGLPNDRFSAERPEGSISTLTIQRTEQRDSAMYRCASSFGLAGPYEQYFGPGTRLTVT.

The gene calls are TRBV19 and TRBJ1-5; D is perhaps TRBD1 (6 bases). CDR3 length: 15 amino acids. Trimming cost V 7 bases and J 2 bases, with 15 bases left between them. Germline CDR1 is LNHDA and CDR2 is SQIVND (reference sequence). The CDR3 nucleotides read TGTGCCAGTACCGCAGGGGCCTGGGGCAATCAGCCCCAGCATTTT. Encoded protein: CASTAGAWGNQPQHF.

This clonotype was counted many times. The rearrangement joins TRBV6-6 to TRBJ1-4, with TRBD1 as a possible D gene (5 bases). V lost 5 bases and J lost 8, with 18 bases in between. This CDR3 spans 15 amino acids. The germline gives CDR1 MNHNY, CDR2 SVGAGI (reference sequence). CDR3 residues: CASSMPSGAGEKLFF. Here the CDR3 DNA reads TGTGCCAGCAGTATGCCATCCGGGGCGGGGGAAAAACTGTTTTTT.

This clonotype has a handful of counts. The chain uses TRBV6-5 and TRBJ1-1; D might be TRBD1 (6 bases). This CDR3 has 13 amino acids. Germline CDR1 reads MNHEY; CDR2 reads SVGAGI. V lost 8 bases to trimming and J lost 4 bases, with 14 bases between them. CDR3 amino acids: CASQGRVGTEAFF. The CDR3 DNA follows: TGTGCCAGCCAGGGGCGCGTGGGCACTGAAGCTTTCTTT.